Each of the 2 T cell receptor beta chains below was sequenced from the same sample in a study of tissue T cells after allogeneic stem cell transplantation. This research-autopsy study prospectively enrolled adult allogeneic hematopoietic cell transplant recipients with steroid-refractory graft-versus-host disease. Assay used: immunoSEQ multiplex PCR; TCRdb lists only in-frame clones, some missing. The sample comprises about 2,000 clones, approximately 58% of which are singletons, and roughly a sixth rests with the top ten. The material was transverse colon tissue, obtained at autopsy. The receptors here all came from a male patient over 55 with steroid-refractory graft-versus-host disease after an allogeneic stem cell transplant. Some of these T cells may belong to the graft donor.

This sequence joins TRBV12-3 or TRBV12-4 and TRBJ2-7; the D is unclear. CDR3 size: 12 residues. Trimming shortened V by 3 bases and J by 5 bases, and 8 bases separated the two germline ends. The CDR3 DNA reads TGTGCCAGCAGTTTTCGGCGGAACGAGCAGTACTTC. Protein product: CASSFRRNEQYF.

The rearrangement links TRBV6-6 to TRBJ2-1, with 8 nucleotides matching TRBD2. V shed 6 bases and J 10 bases; nucleotides not matched to a gene: 11. The CDR3 totals 14 residues. Germline CDR1 is MNHNY and CDR2 is SVGAGI (reference sequence). This chain's CDR3 is CASSPTGGAGEQFF. The CDR3 DNA is TGTGCCAGCAGCCCCACCGGGGGGGCGGGGGAGCAGTTCTTC.